One T cell receptor (beta chain) is described in this entry. These data belong to a study of blood T cell repertoires in COVID-19. For the study at large: Whether acute or convalescent, the COVID-19 samples came from the United States, Italy and Spain.

In the source study's methods: Amplification with reference gene primers provided the estimates of nucleated cell counts. Here immunoSEQ multiplex PCR was the method, and the copy in TCRdb shows in-frame clones only, minus some. Clone size and V and J calls were adopted from that table, with D and trimming inferred from the DNA. The sample records 50,000 to 55,000 clones, 86% being singletons. The germline V gene encodes CDR1 SEHNR and CDR2 FQNEAQ (reference sequence). J gave up 7 bases and V 5 bases, and 9 bases lay outside the gene matches. This CDR3 comprises 14 residues. The chain joins TRBV7-9 to TRBJ1-2; 8 nucleotides align to TRBD1. Input material: peripheral blood. This clonotype was obtained from a woman of 80 years or more with acute or convalescent COVID-19. The chain's CDR3 is CASSRGQDSSGYTF. CDR3 nucleotide sequence: TGTGCCAGCAGCCGGGGACAGGATTCTAGTGGCTACACCTTC. The full variable domain, in which reference TRBV7-9 and TRBJ1-2 provide the parts outside the CDR3, is DTGVSQNPRHKITKRGQNVTFRCDPISEHNRLYWYRQTLGQGPEFLTYFQNEAQLEKSRLLSDRFSAERPKGSFSTLEIQRTEQGDSAMYLCASSRGQDSSGYTFGSGTRLTVV.